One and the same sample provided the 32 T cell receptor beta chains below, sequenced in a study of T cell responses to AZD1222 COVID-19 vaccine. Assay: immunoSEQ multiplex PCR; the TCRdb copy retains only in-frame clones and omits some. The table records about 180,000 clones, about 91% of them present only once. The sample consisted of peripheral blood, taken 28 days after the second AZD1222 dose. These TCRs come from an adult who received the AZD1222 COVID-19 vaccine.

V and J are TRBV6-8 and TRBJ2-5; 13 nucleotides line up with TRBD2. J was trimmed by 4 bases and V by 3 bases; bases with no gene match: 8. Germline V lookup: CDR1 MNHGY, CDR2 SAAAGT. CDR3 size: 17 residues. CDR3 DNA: TGTGCCAGCAGTTATACCCGACTAGCGGGGGGCGGAGAGACCCAGTACTTC. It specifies CASSYTRLAGGGETQYF.

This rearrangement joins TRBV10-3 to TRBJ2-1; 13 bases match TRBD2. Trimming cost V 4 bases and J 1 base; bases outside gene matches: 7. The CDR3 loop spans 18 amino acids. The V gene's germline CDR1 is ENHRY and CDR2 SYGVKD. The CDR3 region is CAISGGTSGVASYNEQFF. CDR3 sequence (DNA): TGTGCCATCAGTGGGGGGACTAGCGGGGTAGCGTCCTACAATGAGCAGTTCTTC.

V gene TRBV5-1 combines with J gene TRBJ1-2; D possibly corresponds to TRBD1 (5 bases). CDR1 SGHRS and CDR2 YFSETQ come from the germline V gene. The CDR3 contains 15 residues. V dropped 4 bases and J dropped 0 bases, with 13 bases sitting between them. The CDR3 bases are TGCGCCAGCAGCACGACAGCTTCAGCTAACTATGGCTACACCTTC. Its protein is CASSTTASANYGYTF.

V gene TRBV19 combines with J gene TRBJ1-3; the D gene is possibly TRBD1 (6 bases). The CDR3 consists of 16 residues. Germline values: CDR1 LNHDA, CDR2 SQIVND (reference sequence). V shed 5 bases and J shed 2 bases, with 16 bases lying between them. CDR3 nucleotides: TGTGCCAGTAGTTTCACATCCTACAGGGCTGGAAACACCATATATTTT. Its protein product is CASSFTSYRAGNTIYF.

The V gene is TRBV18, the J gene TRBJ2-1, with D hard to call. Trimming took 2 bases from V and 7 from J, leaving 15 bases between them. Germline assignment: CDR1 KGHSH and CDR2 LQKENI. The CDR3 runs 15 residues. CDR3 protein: CASSPGKFALNEQFF. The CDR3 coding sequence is TGTGCCAGCTCACCAGGCAAATTCGCCCTGAATGAGCAGTTCTTC.

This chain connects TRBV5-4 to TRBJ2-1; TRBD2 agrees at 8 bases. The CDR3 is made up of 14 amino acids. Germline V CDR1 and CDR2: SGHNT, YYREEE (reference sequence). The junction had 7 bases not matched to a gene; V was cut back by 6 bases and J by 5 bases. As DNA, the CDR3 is TGTGCCAGCACCGGGAGGGGGGGTAACAATGAGCAGTTCTTC. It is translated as CASTGRGGNNEQFF.

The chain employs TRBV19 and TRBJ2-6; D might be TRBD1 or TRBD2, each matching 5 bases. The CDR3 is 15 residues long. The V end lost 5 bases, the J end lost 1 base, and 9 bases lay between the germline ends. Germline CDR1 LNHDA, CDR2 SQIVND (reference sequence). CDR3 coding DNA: TGTGCCAGTAGTGGGGGTTGGTCTGGGGCCAACGTCCTGACTTTC. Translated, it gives CASSGGWSGANVLTF.

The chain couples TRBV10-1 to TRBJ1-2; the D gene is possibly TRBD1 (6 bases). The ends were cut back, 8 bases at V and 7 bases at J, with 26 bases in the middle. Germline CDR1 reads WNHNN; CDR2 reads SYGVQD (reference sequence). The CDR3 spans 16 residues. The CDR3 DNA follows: TGCGCCAGCGCAGAGGTCACCCGCCCGGACAGAAGTGGCTACACCTTC. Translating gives CASAEVTRPDRSGYTF.

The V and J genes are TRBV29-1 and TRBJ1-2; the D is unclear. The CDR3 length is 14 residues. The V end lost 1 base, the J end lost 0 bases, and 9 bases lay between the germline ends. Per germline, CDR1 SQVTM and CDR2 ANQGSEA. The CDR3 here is CSVEGGRSNYGYTF. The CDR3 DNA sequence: TGCAGCGTTGAAGGAGGCAGATCTAACTATGGCTACACCTTC.

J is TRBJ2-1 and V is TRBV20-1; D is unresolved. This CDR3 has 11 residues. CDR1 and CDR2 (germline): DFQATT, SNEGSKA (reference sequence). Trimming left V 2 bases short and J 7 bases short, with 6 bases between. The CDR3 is CSARWGNEQFF. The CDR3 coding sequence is TGCAGTGCTAGATGGGGAAATGAGCAGTTCTTC.

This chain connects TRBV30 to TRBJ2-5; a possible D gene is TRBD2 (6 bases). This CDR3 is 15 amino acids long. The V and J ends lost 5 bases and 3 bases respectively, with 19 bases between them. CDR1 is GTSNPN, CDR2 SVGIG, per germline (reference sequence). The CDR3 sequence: CAWRSGRRPEETQYF. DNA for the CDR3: TGTGCCTGGCGTAGTGGGAGGCGGCCCGAAGAGACCCAGTACTTC.

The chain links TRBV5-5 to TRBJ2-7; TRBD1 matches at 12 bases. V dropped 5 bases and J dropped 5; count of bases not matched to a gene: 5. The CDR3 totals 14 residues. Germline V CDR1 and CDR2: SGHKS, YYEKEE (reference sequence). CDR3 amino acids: CASRDRDRGHEQYF. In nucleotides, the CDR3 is TGTGCCAGCAGGGACCGGGACAGGGGGCACGAGCAGTACTTC.

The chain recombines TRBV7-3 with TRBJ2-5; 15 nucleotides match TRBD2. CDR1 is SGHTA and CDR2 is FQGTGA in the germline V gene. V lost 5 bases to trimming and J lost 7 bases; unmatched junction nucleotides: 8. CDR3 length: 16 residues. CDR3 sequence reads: CASSTTGTSGGRTQYF. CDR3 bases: TGTGCCAGCAGCACCACCGGGACTAGCGGGGGGCGGACCCAGTACTTC.

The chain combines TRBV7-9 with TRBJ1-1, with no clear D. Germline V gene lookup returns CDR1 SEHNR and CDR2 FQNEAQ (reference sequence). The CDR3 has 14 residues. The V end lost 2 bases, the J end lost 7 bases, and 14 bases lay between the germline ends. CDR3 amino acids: CASSLNFGESEAFF. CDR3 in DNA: TGTGCCAGCAGCTTAAATTTCGGGGAGAGTGAAGCTTTCTTT.

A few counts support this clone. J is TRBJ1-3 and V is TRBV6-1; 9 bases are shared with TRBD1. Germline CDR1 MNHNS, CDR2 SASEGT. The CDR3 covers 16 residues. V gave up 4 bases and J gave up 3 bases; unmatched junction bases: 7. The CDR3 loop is CASSVSQGASGNTIYF. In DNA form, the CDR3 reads TGTGCCAGCAGTGTTTCACAGGGGGCAAGTGGAAACACCATATATTTT.

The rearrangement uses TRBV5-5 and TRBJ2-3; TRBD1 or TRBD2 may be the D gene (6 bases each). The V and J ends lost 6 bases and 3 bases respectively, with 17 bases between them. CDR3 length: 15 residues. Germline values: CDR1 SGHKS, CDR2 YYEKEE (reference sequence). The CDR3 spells CASTPGAGLTDTQYF. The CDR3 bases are TGTGCCAGCACACCGGGGGCAGGGTTGACAGATACGCAGTATTTT.

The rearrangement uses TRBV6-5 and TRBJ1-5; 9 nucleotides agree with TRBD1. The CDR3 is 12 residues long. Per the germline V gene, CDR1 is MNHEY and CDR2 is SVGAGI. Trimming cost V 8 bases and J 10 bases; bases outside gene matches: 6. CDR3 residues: CASGDREQPQHF. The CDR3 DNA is TGTGCCAGCGGGGACAGGGAACAACCCCAGCATTTT.

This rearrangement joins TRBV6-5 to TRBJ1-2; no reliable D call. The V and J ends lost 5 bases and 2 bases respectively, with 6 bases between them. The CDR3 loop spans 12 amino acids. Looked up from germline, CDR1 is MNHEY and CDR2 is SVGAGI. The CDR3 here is CASSRSNYGYTF. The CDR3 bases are TGTGCCAGCAGTCGTTCAAACTATGGCTACACCTTC.

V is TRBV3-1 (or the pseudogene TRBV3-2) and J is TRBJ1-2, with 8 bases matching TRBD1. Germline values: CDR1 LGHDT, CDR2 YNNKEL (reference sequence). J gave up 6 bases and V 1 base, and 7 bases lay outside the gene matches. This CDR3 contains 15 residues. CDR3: CASSQVPDREDGYTF. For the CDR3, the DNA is TGTGCCAGCAGCCAAGTCCCGGACAGGGAGGATGGCTACACCTTC.

The CDR3 loop is CASSPGTGTWNTEAFF. The DNA for the CDR3 is TGTGCCAGCTCACCAGGTACCGGGACATGGAACACTGAAGCTTTCTTT. V is TRBV18 and J is TRBJ1-1; maybe TRBD1 (6 bases). The germline V and J ends were trimmed by 2 bases and 1 base, with 14 bases remaining between them. There are 16 residues in the CDR3. Germline assignment: CDR1 KGHSH and CDR2 LQKENI.

CDR3 sequence reads: CASRSTPTGKDEQYF. The CDR3 coding sequence is TGTGCCAGCAGAAGTACCCCGACAGGGAAAGACGAGCAGTACTTC. V and J are TRBV28 and TRBJ2-7; TRBD1 aligns across 7 bases. CDR1 is MDHEN and CDR2 is SYDVKM in the germline V gene. The CDR3 spans 15 residues. Unmatched junction bases numbered 13, after V lost 6 bases and J lost 5 bases.

The CDR3 bases are TGCAGCGTGACAGGGAACTACCAAGAGACCCAGTACTTC. Its protein is CSVTGNYQETQYF. This rearrangement joins TRBV29-1 to TRBJ2-5; 7 bases match TRBD1. Germline V gene sequence: CDR1 SQVTM, CDR2 ANQGSEA. V lost 6 bases, J lost 0 bases, and 4 bases stayed unmatched. The CDR3 spans 13 residues.

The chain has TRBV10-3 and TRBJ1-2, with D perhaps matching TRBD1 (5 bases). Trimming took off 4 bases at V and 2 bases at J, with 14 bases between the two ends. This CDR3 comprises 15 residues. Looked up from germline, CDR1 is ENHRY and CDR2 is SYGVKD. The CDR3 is CAISGQPQTNYGYTF. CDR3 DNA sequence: TGTGCCATCAGTGGACAGCCTCAAACAAACTATGGCTACACCTTC.

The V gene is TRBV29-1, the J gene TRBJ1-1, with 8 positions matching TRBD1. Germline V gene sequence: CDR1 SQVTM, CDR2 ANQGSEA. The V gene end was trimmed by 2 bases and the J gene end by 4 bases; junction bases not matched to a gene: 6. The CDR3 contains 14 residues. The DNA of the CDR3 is TGCAGCGTTGAAAGGACAGGGACGGGCACTGAAGCTTTCTTT. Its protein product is CSVERTGTGTEAFF.

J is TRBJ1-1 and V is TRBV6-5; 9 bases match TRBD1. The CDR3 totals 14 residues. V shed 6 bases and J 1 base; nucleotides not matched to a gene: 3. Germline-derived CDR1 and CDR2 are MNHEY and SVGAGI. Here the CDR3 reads CASRGTGRNTEAFF. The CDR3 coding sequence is TGTGCCAGCAGAGGGACAGGGAGGAACACTGAAGCTTTCTTT.

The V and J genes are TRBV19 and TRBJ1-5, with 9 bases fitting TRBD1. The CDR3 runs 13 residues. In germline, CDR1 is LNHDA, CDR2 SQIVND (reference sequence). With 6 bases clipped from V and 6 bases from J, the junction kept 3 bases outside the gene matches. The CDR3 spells CASRGTGSQPQHF. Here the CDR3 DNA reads TGTGCCAGTAGGGGGACAGGGTCTCAGCCCCAGCATTTT. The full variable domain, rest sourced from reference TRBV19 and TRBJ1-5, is DGGITQSPKYLFRKEGQNVTLSCEQNLNHDAMYWYRQDPGQGLRLIYYSQIVNDFQKGDIAEGYSVSREKKESFPLTVTSAQKNPTAFYLCASRGTGSQPQHFGDGTRLSIL.

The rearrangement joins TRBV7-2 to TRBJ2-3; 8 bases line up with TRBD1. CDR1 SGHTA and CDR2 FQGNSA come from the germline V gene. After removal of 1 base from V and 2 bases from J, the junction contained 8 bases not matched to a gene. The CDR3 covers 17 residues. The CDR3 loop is CASSLVSDRGSTDTQYF. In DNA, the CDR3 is TGTGCCAGCAGCTTAGTTTCAGACAGGGGTTCCACAGATACGCAGTATTTT. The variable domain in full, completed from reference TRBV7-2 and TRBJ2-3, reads GAGVSQSPSNKVTEKGKDVELRCDPISGHTALYWYRQSLGQGLEFLIYFQGNSAPDKSGLPSDRFSAERTGGSVSTLTIQRTQQEDSAVYLCASSLVSDRGSTDTQYFGPGTRLTVL.

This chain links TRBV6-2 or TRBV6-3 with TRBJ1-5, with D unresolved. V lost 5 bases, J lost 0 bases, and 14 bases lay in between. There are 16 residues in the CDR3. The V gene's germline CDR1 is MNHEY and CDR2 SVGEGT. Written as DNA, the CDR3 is TGTGCCAGCAGTCACCTTAGGCAGTCTAGCAATCAGCCCCAGCATTTT. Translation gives CASSHLRQSSNQPQHF.

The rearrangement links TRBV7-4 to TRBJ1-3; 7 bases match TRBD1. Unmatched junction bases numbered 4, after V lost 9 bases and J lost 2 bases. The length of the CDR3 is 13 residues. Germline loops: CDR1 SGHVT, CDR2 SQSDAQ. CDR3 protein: CARRGQPGNTIYF. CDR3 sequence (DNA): TGTGCCAGGAGGGGGCAGCCTGGAAACACCATATATTTT.

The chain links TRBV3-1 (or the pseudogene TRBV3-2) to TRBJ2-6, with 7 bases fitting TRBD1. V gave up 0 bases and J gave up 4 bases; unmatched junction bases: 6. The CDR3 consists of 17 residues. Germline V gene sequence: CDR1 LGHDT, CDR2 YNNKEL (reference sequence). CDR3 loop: CASSQEAGGTGANVLTF. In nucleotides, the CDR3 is TGTGCCAGCAGCCAAGAGGCAGGGGGTACAGGGGCCAACGTCCTGACTTTC.

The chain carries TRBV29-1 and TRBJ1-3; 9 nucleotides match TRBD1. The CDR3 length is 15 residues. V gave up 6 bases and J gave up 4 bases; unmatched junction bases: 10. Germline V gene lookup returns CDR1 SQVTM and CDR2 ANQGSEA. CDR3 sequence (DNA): TGCAGCGTCCTAATTGGGACAGGGTCGGGAAACACCATATATTTT. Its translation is CSVLIGTGSGNTIYF. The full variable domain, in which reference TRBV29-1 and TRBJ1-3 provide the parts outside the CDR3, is SAVISQKPSRDICQRGTSLTIQCQVDSQVTMMFWYRQQPGQSLTLIATANQGSEATYESGFVIDKFPISRPNLTFSTLTVSNMSPEDSSIYLCSVLIGTGSGNTIYFGEGSWLTVV.

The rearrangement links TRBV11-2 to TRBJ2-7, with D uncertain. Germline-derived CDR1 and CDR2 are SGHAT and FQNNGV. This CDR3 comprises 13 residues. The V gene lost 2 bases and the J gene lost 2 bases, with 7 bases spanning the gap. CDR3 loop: CASSLSGTYEQYF. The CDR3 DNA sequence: TGTGCCAGCAGCTTATCCGGAACCTACGAGCAGTACTTC.